The present TCR beta chain was sequenced within a study of multiple sclerosis patients with progressive multifocal leukoencephalopathy. This was a survey-level run. TCRdb keeps only in-frame clones here, not all; method: immunoSEQ multiplex PCR. The sample consists of 25,000 to 30,000 clones, around 90% of them appearing once. Germline values: CDR1 LGHNA, CDR2 YNFKEQ. Trimming pared 0 bases from V and 0 bases from J, leaving 9 bases between. The CDR3 runs 16 residues. Time point in this sample: before natalizumab initiation. The T0 samples predate the first natalizumab infusion. This sequence was found in a human donor with multiple sclerosis. V gene TRBV4-2 combines with J gene TRBJ2-1, with D possibly being TRBD1 (5 bases). The sample consisted of PBMCs. The CDR3 loop is CASSQEQEGSYNEQFF. In DNA form, the CDR3 reads TGTGCCAGCAGCCAAGAACAGGAAGGCTCCTACAATGAGCAGTTCTTC.